A selection of T cell receptor beta chains follows, all from one sample in a study of blood T cells in healthy people across ages. TCRdb called the 5' RACE reads again in MiXCR, with one record for every CDR3 protein. This table holds approximately 800,000 distinct CDR3 sequences, 35% to 40% found once. The specimen was blood. The receptors stem from a young man in good health. CDR3s include the opening cysteine and the closing phenylalanine or tryptophan. D genes are given only for firm matches. Only some rows state a clone size, as once, few, many or a class for expanded clones.

NA	NA	TRBV7-2	TRBJ1-1	TGTGCCAGCAGCTTGCCGGGCTCCCGGACCGCTGAAGCTTTCTTT	CASSLPGSRTAEAFF
NA	NA	TRBV20-1	TRBJ2-3	TGCAGTGCTGGCGAGGGGAGCACAGGTACGCAGTATTTT	CSAGEGSTGTQYF
once	NA	TRBV14	TRBJ1-2	TGTGCCAGCAGCCAAGCGGCAAGAGACGGGGCCATAATGGTCTATGGCTACACCTTC	CASSQAARDGAIMVYGYTF
NA	NA	TRBV12-3/TRBV12-4	TRBJ1-1	TGTGCCAGCAGTCCGACGACTGCTGAAGCTTTCTTT	CASSPTTAEAFF
few	TRBD2	TRBV25-1	TRBJ2-5	TGTGCCAGCAGTGTATCCGGTCTAGCGGGCTACAATGAGCAGTACTTC	CASSVSGLAGYNEQYF
few	TRBD1	TRBV3-1	TRBJ1-1	TGTGCCAGCAGCCCGGGGGGACAGGGTGTTTTGAACACTGAAGCTTTCTTT	CASSPGGQGVLNTEAFF
NA	NA	TRBV9	TRBJ2-1	TGTGCCAGCAGCCAGAAGCCGGGGTTAAGCTCCTACAGTGAGCAGTTCTTC	CASSQKPGLSSYSEQFF
NA	NA	TRBV3-1	TRBJ2-3	TGTGCCAGCAGCCAGGGGCCACAGATCACAGATACGCAGTATTTT	CASSQGPQITDTQYF
once	TRBD2	TRBV6-1	TRBJ2-1	TGTGCCAGCAATTATAGCGGGGGCAAACAAGAGACCCAGTTCTTC	CASNYSGGKQETQFF
NA	TRBD1	TRBV10-3	TRBJ1-5	TGTGCCCCCGTCAGGGGGGTTATAACGGGGCAGCATTTT	CAPVRGVITGQHF
NA	NA	TRBV12-3/TRBV12-4	TRBJ1-1	TGTGCCAGCAGTTTGGGAGGGCTAGCTTTCTTT	CASSLGGLAFF
many	TRBD1	TRBV12-3/TRBV12-4	TRBJ2-5	TGTGCCAGCAGTCTCTCAGGGGGCTGGAAAGAGACCCAGTACTTC	CASSLSGGWKETQYF
few	TRBD1	TRBV6-6	TRBJ1-4	TGTGCCAGCAGTTATAACAGGGGCAGTGAAAAACTGTTTTTT	CASSYNRGSEKLFF
NA	NA	TRBV20-1	TRBJ2-7	TGCAGTGCTAGAGATATAACGGTAACCTACGAGCAGTACTTC	CSARDITVTYEQYF
NA	TRBD1	TRBV5-1	TRBJ2-1	TGCGCCAGCAGCAACCTGACAGGGGGACTCTACAATGAGCAGTTCTTC	CASSNLTGGLYNEQFF
NA	NA	TRBV21-1	TRBJ2-1	TGTGCCAGCACCAGAGCTGTTACACGGGGGGCCTACAATGAGCAGTTCTTC	CASTRAVTRGAYNEQFF
few	TRBD1	TRBV20-1	TRBJ1-2	TGCAGTACCCCCCGGGACAGGGGAGGCTATGGCTACACCTTC	CSTPRDRGGYGYTF
many	NA	TRBV6-6	TRBJ2-7	TGTGCCAGCAGCCGAGCCCAGTTGGACTCCTACGAGCAGTACTTC	CASSRAQLDSYEQYF
NA	NA	TRBV9	TRBJ2-7	TGTGCCAGCAGCGACGGAGGACTCCTCAATGAGCAGTACTTC	CASSDGGLLNEQYF
many	NA	TRBV12-3/TRBV12-4	TRBJ2-5	TGTGCCAGCAGTCCTCCCTCCGGGGTTGGTGAGACCCAGTACTTC	CASSPPSGVGETQYF
NA	TRBD2	TRBV5-6	TRBJ2-1	TGTGCCAGCAGCTACACGGGGGGGCGATACAATGAGCAGTTCTTC	CASSYTGGRYNEQFF
many	NA	TRBV4-1	TRBJ2-1	TGCGCCAGCAGCCAAGTTAGTGTCCGGGGGACCTACAATGAGCAGTTCTTC	CASSQVSVRGTYNEQFF
NA	NA	TRBV4-3	TRBJ2-1	TGCGCCAGCAGCCAAGGAACAGCCCGGGAGACCCAGTTCTTC	CASSQGTARETQFF
NA	NA	TRBV29-1	TRBJ2-7	TGCAGCGTTCAACCCTCCGGGACGCACACCTACGAGCAGTACTTC	CSVQPSGTHTYEQYF
many	NA	TRBV7-2	TRBJ2-3	TGTGCCAGCAGCTTAACTGTCGCAGATACGCAGTATTTT	CASSLTVADTQYF
NA	NA	TRBV7-2	TRBJ1-4	TGTGCCAGCAGCTTAGAGAGGGGAGGTGAAAAACTGTTTTTT	CASSLERGGEKLFF
NA	NA	TRBV18	TRBJ2-7	TGTGCCAGCCCACCGACGGACGCATACAATGAGCAGTACTTC	CASPPTDAYNEQYF
many	NA	TRBV20-1	TRBJ1-2	TGCAGTGCTTCTCGACCGGGACCCTCTGACTATGGCTACACCTTC	CSASRPGPSDYGYTF
once	TRBD1	TRBV12-3/TRBV12-4	TRBJ1-6	TGTGCCAGCAGTTTACTGACAGGGGATAATTCACCCCCCCACTTT	CASSLLTGDNSPPHF
NA	NA	TRBV2	TRBJ2-3	TGTGCCAGCAGCCTTTCAAATGGGGGACTGAACGCGCAGTATTTT	CASSLSNGGLNAQYF
few	NA	TRBV4-1	TRBJ2-1	TGCGCCAGCAGCCCCCGGGGGGCCCCGCAATCTACGAGCTCCTACAATGAGCAGTTCTTC	CASSPRGAPQSTSSYNEQFF
NA	NA	TRBV20-1	TRBJ2-1	TGCAGTGCTAGAGGGCTAGCCGGTAGGGACAATGAGCAGTTCTTC	CSARGLAGRDNEQFF
few	NA	TRBV6-6	TRBJ2-5	TGTGCCAGCAGCCCCCCTAAGGTTCAAGAGACCCAGTACTTC	CASSPPKVQETQYF
many	NA	TRBV20-1	TRBJ1-2	TGCAGTGCTAGAGACCCAAGCCAGGGAAACTATGGCTACACCTTC	CSARDPSQGNYGYTF
many	NA	TRBV4-1	TRBJ2-5	TGCGCCAGCAGCCAACATTCCGGGACGGACGTTAAAGAGACCCAGTACTTC	CASSQHSGTDVKETQYF
NA	TRBD1	TRBV9	TRBJ1-1	TGTGCCAGCAGCGTAGGTCGAACAGGGGGCAGAGTGAACACTGAAGCTTTCTTT	CASSVGRTGGRVNTEAFF
NA	NA	TRBV6-5	TRBJ1-2	TGTGCCAGCAGCTCAGTGTTTAGGGCGAACAACTATGGCTACACCTTC	CASSSVFRANNYGYTF
NA	NA	TRBV6-6	TRBJ1-1	TGTGCCAGCAGGGGGATTGGGGACACTGAAGCTTTCTTT	CASRGIGDTEAFF
few	NA	TRBV7-9	TRBJ1-1	TGTGCCAGCAGCCCAGTACTTACAGGTTTGGGAAGGACTGAAGCTTTCTTT	CASSPVLTGLGRTEAFF
NA	NA	TRBV4-1	TRBJ2-2	TGCGCCAGCAGCCAAGTTTCAGGTCGGGGCGACACCGGGGAGCTGTTTTTT	CASSQVSGRGDTGELFF
few	NA	TRBV12-3/TRBV12-4	TRBJ2-7	TGTGCCAGCGCCCCCCAACCTGATGAATATGAGCAGTACTTC	CASAPQPDEYEQYF
few	TRBD1	TRBV12-5	TRBJ1-1	TGTGCTAGTGGTTTGGAGGGGACAGGGCGCCAGAACACTGAAGCTTTCTTT	CASGLEGTGRQNTEAFF
NA	NA	TRBV10-3	TRBJ2-1	TGTGCCATCAGCAACACGGGGTCACAAAATGAGCAGTTCTTC	CAISNTGSQNEQFF
NA	NA	TRBV18	TRBJ2-7	TGTGCCAGCTCACCGCCCTTCTACGAGCAGTACTTC	CASSPPFYEQYF
NA	NA	TRBV24-1	TRBJ2-7	TGTGCCACCAGTGACCTTAATGAGCAGTACTTC	CATSDLNEQYF
few	TRBD2	TRBV20-1	TRBJ2-7	TGCAGTGTTTCGGGGGGTGGGACCTACGAGCAGTACTTC	CSVSGGGTYEQYF
NA	NA	TRBV7-9	TRBJ2-4	TGTGCCAGCAGCTATCGCGGGAACTTAGCCAAAAACATTCAGTACTTC	CASSYRGNLAKNIQYF
many	NA	TRBV14	TRBJ2-7	TGTGCCAGCAGCCAAGTTATATGGGAGCAGTACTTC	CASSQVIWEQYF
NA	NA	TRBV12-3/TRBV12-4	TRBJ1-2	TGTGCCAGCAGTCCGGGGGGCGGAGTAGTTTTGCGCTACACCTTC	CASSPGGGVVLRYTF
NA	TRBD1	TRBV18	TRBJ2-3	TGTGCCAGCTCACCATACAGGGGCTGGGGCACAGATACGCAGTATTTT	CASSPYRGWGTDTQYF
NA	NA	TRBV5-1	TRBJ2-3	TGCGCCAGCGACTGGGGGACGAGCACAGATACGCAGTATTTT	CASDWGTSTDTQYF
NA	NA	TRBV11-2	TRBJ1-2	TGTGCCAGCAGCTTAGATCAGTCGGCGACTGGCTACACCTTC	CASSLDQSATGYTF
NA	NA	TRBV6-5	TRBJ1-1	TGTGCCAGCAGTTACGGCGCTTCGAGGACTGAAGCTTTCTTT	CASSYGASRTEAFF
many	NA	TRBV21-1	TRBJ1-1	TGTGCCAGCAGCAGAGGACAGGACACTGAAGCTTTCTTT	CASSRGQDTEAFF
many	NA	TRBV5-1	TRBJ2-7	TGCGCCAGCAGCGTTGCCCTACGAGACGAGCAGTACTTC	CASSVALRDEQYF
once	NA	TRBV12-3/TRBV12-4	TRBJ2-3	TGTGCCAGCAGTTTAAAGGGGGTGTACACAGATGCGCAGTATTTT	CASSLKGVYTDAQYF
NA	NA	TRBV29-1	TRBJ2-5	TGCAGCGTTGTGCGGGGAGGTGAGCAGTACTTC	CSVVRGGEQYF